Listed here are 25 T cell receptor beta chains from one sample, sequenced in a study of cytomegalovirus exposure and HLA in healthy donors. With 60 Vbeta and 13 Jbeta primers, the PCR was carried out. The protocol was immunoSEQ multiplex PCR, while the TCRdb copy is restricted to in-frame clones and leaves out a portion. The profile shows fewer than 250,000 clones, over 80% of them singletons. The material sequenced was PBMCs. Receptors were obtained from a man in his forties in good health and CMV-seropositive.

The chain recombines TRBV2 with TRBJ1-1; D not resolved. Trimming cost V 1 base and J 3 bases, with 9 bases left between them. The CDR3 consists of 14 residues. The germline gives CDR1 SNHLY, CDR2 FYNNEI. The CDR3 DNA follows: TGTGCCAGCAGTGAAGGCGTTACCCACACTGAAGCTTTCTTT. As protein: CASSEGVTHTEAFF. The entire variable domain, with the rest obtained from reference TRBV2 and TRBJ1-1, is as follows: EPEVTQTPSHQVTQMGQEVILRCVPISNHLYFYWYRQILGQKVEFLVSFYNNEISEKSEIFDDQFSVERPDGSNFTLKIRSTKLEDSAMYFCASSEGVTHTEAFFGQGTRLTVV.

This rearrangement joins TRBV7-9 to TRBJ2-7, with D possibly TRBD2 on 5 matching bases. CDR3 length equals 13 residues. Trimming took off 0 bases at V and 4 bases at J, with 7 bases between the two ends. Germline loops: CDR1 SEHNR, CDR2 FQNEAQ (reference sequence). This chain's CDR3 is CASSLAQRYEQYF. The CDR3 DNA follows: TGTGCCAGCAGCTTAGCCCAGCGGTACGAGCAGTACTTC.

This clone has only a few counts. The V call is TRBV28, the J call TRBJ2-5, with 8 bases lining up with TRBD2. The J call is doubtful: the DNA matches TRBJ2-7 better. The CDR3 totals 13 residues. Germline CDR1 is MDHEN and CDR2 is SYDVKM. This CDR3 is CASNRGGAYEQYF. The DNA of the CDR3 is TGTGCCAGCAACCGGGGGGGAGCTTACGAGCAGTACTTC.

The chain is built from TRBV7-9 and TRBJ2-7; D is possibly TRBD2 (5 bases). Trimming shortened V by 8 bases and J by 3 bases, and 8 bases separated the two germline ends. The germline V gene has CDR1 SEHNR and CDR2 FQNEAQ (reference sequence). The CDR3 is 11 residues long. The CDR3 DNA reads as TGTGCCAGCGTTCGGGACTACGAGCAGTACTTC. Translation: CASVRDYEQYF.

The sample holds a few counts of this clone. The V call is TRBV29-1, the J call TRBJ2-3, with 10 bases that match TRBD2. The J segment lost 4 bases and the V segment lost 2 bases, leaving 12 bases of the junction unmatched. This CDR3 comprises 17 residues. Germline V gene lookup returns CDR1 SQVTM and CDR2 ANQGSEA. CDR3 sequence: CSVESGLAGVESDTQYF. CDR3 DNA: TGCAGCGTTGAATCGGGGCTAGCGGGAGTGGAATCAGATACGCAGTATTTT.

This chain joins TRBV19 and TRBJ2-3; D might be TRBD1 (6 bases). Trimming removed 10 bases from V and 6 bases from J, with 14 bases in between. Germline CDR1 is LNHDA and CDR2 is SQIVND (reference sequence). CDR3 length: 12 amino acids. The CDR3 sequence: CATSRGYDTQYF. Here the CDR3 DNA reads TGTGCCACCTCGAGGGGGTACGATACGCAGTATTTT.

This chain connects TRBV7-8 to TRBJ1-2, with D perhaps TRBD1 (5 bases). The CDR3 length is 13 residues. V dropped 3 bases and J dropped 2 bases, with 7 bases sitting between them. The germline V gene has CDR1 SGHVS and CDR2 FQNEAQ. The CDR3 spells CASSLDINYGYTF. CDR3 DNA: TGTGCCAGCAGCTTGGACATCAACTATGGCTACACCTTC. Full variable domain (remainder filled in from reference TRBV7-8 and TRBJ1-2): GAGVSQSPRYKVAKRGQDVALRCDPISGHVSLFWYQQALGQGPEFLTYFQNEAQLDKSGLPSDRFFAERPEGSVSTLKIQRTQQEDSAVYLCASSLDINYGYTFGSGTRLTVV.

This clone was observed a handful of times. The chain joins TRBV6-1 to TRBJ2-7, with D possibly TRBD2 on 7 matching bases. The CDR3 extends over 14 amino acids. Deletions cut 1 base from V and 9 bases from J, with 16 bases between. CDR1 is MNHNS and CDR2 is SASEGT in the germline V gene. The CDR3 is CASSEGLSGGGQYV. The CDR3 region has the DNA TGTGCCAGCAGTGAAGGCTTATCGGGGGGCGGGCAGTACGTC.

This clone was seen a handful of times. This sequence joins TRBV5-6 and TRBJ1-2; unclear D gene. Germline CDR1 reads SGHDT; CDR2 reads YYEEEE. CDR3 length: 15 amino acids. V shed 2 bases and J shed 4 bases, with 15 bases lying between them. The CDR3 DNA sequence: TGTGCCAGCAGCTTTGATTCCAGGCCTCTCTATGGCTACACCTTC. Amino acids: CASSFDSRPLYGYTF.

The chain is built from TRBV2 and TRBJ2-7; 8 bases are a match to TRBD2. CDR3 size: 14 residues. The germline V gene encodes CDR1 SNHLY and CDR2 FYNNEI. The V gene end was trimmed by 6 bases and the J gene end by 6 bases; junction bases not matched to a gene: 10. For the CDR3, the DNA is TGTGCCAGCAGCCAAGCGGGAGTTGACTCCGAGCAGTACTTC. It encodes CASSQAGVDSEQYF. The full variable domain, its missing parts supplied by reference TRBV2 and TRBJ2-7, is EPEVTQTPSHQVTQMGQEVILRCVPISNHLYFYWYRQILGQKVEFLVSFYNNEISEKSEIFDDQFSVERPDGSNFTLKIRSTKLEDSAMYFCASSQAGVDSEQYFGPGTRLTVT.

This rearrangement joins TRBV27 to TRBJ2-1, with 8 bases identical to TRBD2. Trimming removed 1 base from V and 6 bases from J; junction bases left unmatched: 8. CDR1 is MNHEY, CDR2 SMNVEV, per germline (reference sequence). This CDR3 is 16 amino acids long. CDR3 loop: CASSLLGTSERNEQFF. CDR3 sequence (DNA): TGTGCCAGCAGTTTATTAGGGACTAGTGAACGCAATGAGCAGTTCTTC.

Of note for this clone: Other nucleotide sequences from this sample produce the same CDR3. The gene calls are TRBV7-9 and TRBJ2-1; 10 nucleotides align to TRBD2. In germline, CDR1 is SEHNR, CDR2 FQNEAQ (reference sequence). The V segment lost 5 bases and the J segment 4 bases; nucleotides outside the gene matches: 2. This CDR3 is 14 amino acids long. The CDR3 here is CASSPSGSYNEQFF. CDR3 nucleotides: TGTGCCAGCAGCCCTAGCGGGAGTTACAATGAGCAGTTCTTC.

The CDR3 sequence: CACLQGHYGYTF. CDR3 nucleotide sequence: TGTGCCTGCTTACAGGGGCACTATGGCTACACCTTC. This chain uses TRBV30 with TRBJ1-2; 7 bases fit TRBD1. With 6 bases clipped from V and 3 bases from J, the junction kept 4 bases outside the gene matches. CDR3 length: 12 residues. Germline V CDR1 and CDR2: GTSNPN, SVGIG (reference sequence). The complete variable domain, with remaining parts taken from reference TRBV30 and TRBJ1-2, reads SQTIHQWPATLVQPVGSPLSLECTVEGTSNPNLYWYRQAAGRGLQLLFYSVGIGQISSEVPQNLSASRPQDRQFILSSKKLLLSDSGFYLCACLQGHYGYTFGSGTRLTVV.

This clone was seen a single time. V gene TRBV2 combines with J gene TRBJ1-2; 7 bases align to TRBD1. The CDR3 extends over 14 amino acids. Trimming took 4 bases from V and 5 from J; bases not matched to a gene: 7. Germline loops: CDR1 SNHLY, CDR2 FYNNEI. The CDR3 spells CASSGTGEKYGYTF. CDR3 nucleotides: TGTGCCAGCAGTGGAACAGGGGAGAAATATGGCTACACCTTC. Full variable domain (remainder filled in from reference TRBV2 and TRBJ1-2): EPEVTQTPSHQVTQMGQEVILRCVPISNHLYFYWYRQILGQKVEFLVSFYNNEISEKSEIFDDQFSVERPDGSNFTLKIRSTKLEDSAMYFCASSGTGEKYGYTFGSGTRLTVV.

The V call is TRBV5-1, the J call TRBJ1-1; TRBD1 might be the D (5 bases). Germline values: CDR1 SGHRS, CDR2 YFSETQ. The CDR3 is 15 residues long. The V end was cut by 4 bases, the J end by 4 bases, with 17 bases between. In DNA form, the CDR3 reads TGCGCCAGCAGCCCTCCGTTAGGGGCGGCCACTGAAGCTTTCTTT. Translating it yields CASSPPLGAATEAFF.

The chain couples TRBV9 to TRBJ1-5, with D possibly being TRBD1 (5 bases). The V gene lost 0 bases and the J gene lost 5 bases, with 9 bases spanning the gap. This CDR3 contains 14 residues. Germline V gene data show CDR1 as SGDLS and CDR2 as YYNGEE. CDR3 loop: CASSVAGADQPQHF. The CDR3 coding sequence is TGTGCCAGCAGCGTAGCTGGGGCTGATCAGCCCCAGCATTTT.

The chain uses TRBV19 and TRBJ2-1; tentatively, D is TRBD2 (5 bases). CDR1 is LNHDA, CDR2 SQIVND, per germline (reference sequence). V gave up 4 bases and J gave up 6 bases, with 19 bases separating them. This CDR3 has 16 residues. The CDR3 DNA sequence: TGTGCCAGTAGTACCGATACCCGGCGGGTATTCAATGAGCAGTTCTTC. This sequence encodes CASSTDTRRVFNEQFF.

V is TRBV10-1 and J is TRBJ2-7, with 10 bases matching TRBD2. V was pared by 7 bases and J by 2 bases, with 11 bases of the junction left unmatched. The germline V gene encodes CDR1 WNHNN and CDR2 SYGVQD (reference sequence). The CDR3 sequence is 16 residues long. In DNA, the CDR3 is TGCGCCAGCACTCCCAGGAAGCGGGAGGGCGCCTACGAGCAGTACTTC. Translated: CASTPRKREGAYEQYF.

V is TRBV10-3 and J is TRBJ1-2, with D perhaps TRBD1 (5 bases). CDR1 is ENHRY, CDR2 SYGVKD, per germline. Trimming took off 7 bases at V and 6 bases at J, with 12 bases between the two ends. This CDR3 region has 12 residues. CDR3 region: CAITSGVDGYTF. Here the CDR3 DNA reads TGTGCCATCACTTCGGGGGTCGATGGCTACACCTTC.

The CDR3 DNA sequence: TGTGCCAGCAGCGTAGACAGCGGGGTCTCCTACAATGAGCAGTTCTTC. Protein: CASSVDSGVSYNEQFF. The rearrangement joins TRBV9 to TRBJ2-1; TRBD2 matches at 7 bases. Germline V lookup: CDR1 SGDLS, CDR2 YYNGEE. The CDR3 spans 16 residues. Unmatched junction bases numbered 3, after V lost 0 bases and J lost 0 bases.

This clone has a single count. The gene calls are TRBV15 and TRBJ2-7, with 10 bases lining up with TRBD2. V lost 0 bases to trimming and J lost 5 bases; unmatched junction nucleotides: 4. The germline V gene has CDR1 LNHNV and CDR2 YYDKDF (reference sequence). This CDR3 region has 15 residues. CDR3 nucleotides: TGTGCCACCAGCAGAGATGGTAGCGGGAGGAACGAGCAGTACTTC. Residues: CATSRDGSGRNEQYF.

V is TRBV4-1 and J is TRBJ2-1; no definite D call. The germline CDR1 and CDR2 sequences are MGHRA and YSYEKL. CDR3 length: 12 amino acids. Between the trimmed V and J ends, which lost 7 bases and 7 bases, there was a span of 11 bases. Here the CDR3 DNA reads TGCGCCAGCACCTCGACTGGAAATGAGCAGTTCTTC. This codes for CASTSTGNEQFF.

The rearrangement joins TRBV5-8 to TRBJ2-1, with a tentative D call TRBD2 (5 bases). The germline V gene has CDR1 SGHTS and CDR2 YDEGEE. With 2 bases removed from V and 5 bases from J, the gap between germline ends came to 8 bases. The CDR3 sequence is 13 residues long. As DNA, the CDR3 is TGTGCCAGCAGCTTCCGACTAAACAATGAGCAGTTCTTC. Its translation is CASSFRLNNEQFF.

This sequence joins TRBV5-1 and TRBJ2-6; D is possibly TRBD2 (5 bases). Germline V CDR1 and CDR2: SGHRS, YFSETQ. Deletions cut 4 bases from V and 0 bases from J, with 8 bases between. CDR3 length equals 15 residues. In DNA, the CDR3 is TGCGCCAGCAGCCAGACTACCTCTGGGGCCAACGTCCTGACTTTC. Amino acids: CASSQTTSGANVLTF.

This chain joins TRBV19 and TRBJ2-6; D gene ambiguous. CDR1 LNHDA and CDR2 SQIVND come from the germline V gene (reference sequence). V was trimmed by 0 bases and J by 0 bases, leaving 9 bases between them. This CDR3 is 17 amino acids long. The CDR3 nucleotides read TGTGCCAGTAGTATAGAGGCCTTTATCTCTGGGGCCAACGTCCTGACTTTC. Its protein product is CASSIEAFISGANVLTF.